The T cell receptor beta chain under discussion was sequenced for a study of T cells in tuberculosis. Cells were sorted from thawed PBMC rested overnight and stained with GMM-loaded CD1B tetramer, viability dye and anti-CD3. The lipid loaded on the CD1B tetramers was C32 glucose monomycolate from Rhodococcus equi. Roughly 92,000 tetramer-negative cells were sorted from each donor. Method: immunoSEQ multiplex PCR; TCRdb's copy keeps in-frame clones and lacks some. This sample has about 59,000 clones, with about 86% found just once. CDR1 and CDR2 from the germline V gene are SGHRS and YFSETQ. V was trimmed by 7 bases and J by 0 bases, leaving 17 bases between them. The CDR3 is 16 residues long.

This sequence was found in an adult woman with latent tuberculosis. The rearrangement joins TRBV5-1 to TRBJ1-5, with TRBD1 as a possible D gene (6 bases). The sequencing input was CD1b-GMM tetramer-negative cells sorted from PBMCs. CDR3 sequence reads: CASSPGHLYSNQPQHF. The CDR3 nucleotides read TGCGCCAGCTCCCCGGGACACCTTTATAGCAATCAGCCCCAGCATTTT.